This is a list of T cell receptor beta chains from one sample in a study of blood T cell repertoires in COVID-19. Sequenced by immunoSEQ multiplex PCR; TCRdb stores in-frame clones only, minus some. Of about 370,000 clones listed, roughly nine tenths are singletons. Sequenced material: peripheral blood. The receptors originated from a woman aged 25 to 39 with COVID-19, enrolled during active disease. The CDR3 runs from the conserved cysteine through the conserved F or W. A clone size is listed for some rows: how often the clone was seen (once, few, many), or a class if it is expanded.

clone_size j_call v_call cdr3_aa
NA TRBJ1-4 TRBV7-2 CASSYNQGNEKLFF
NA TRBJ2-5 TRBV3-1/TRBV3-2 CASSPPGGGEETQYF
NA TRBJ2-1 TRBV4-1 CASSQTGTSGIGEQFF
NA TRBJ1-3 TRBV19 CASSIQLGLRGNTIYF
few TRBJ1-1 TRBV6-2/TRBV6-3 CASSYRGNTEAFF
NA TRBJ2-3 TRBV19 CASSTIDTQYF
NA TRBJ2-5 TRBV28 CASSPLGTELQETQYF
NA TRBJ2-2 TRBV6-4 CASSDSTLGGRAGELFF
once TRBJ1-1 TRBV18 CASSPFQEYVEAFF
NA TRBJ1-3 TRBV2 CASSVYRTPGNTIYF
NA TRBJ2-3 TRBV5-1 CASRLRQGQHTDTQYF
NA TRBJ2-3 TRBV4-3 CASSQDLAGGNTDTQYF
NA TRBJ2-3 TRBV28 CASSLLAGVGPSTDTQYF
few TRBJ2-7 TRBV6-4 CASSDAIYEQYF
NA TRBJ2-7 TRBV6-5 CASKRGHSYEQYF
NA TRBJ2-1 TRBV5-4 CASSLRDRGNEQFF
NA TRBJ1-2 TRBV9 CASSSSTGAPGGYTF
NA TRBJ2-4 TRBV6-6 CASSYGTSIRNIQYF
NA TRBJ1-1 TRBV5-6 CASSWGTGGWTEAFF
few TRBJ1-2 TRBV2 CASRGLLGYYGYTF
once TRBJ2-1 TRBV30 CAWSVSLAGWGEQFF
NA TRBJ1-1 TRBV7-9 CASSLAGTYMNTEAFF
NA TRBJ1-4 TRBV30 CAWSWGQGFEKLFF